The clone carrying this T cell receptor (beta chain) has more than one count but fewer than ten. V was cut by 6 bases and J by 1 base, with 18 bases left in between. The CDR3 has 16 residues. Amplification of TRBV12-4/TRBJ1-2 clonotypes used adaptor-ligated barcode primers. From the multiplex PCR reads, TCRdb called clonotypes with MiXCR, one entry per CDR3 protein. The table records about 1,600 distinct CDR3 sequences, around 4.2% of them present only once. Sequencing was done on a sample of naive CD4+ T cells sorted from blood. As for subset: naive CD4+ T cells, CD4+CD45RA+CD25-. The rearrangement links TRBV12-3 or TRBV12-4 to TRBJ1-2; D gene ambiguous. The TCR comes from a female donor with breast cancer. The CDR3 region has the DNA TGTGCCAGCAGACCCACGGGGATACAGATTAACTATGGCTACACCTTC. Protein: CASRPTGIQINYGYTF.